This record looks at one T cell receptor beta chain sequence and its context. Its target is unknown. These data belong to a study of cytomegalovirus exposure and HLA in healthy donors. The study, taken as a whole, reports: By a later analysis, the bulk of CMV-associated TCR beta chains appeared HLA-restricted. Rarity characterized most TCR sequences, yet some public TCRs appeared in many donors. In a later analysis, donors in an Asian-associated ancestry cluster reportedly had fewer N-insertions in productive TCRs than the cohort mean.

PCR was performed using 60 Vbeta and 13 Jbeta primers. Profiling relied on immunoSEQ multiplex PCR, and the TCRdb table lists in-frame clones only, not all of them. The sample includes roughly 150,000 clones, 80% to 90% of them seen just once. Trimming left V 0 bases short and J 2 bases short, with 8 bases between. In germline, CDR1 is MNHEY, CDR2 SMNVEV (reference sequence). The CDR3 totals 14 residues. The receptor was derived from a young woman in good health and CMV-seronegative. Sequencing was carried out using PBMCs. The genes are TRBV27 and TRBJ2-7, with D possibly matching TRBD2 (7 bases). The CDR3 protein is CASSLSRGPYEQYF. The CDR3 coding sequence is TGTGCCAGCAGTTTATCGCGGGGGCCCTACGAGCAGTACTTC.